A selection of T cell receptor beta chains follows, all from one sample in a study of T cells after yellow fever vaccination. TCRdb re-analysed the 5' RACE reads in MiXCR, keeping a single row per CDR3 protein. The sample holds 500,000 to 650,000 distinct CDR3 sequences, 10% to 15% seen once. This sample comprised PBMCs, obtained on the day of the yellow fever booster vaccination. These TCRs come from a man aged 30 to 45 who received the YFV17D yellow fever vaccine. CDR3s include the opening cysteine and the closing phenylalanine or tryptophan. A D gene is named only where the DNA matches it firmly. Not every row has a clone size; where given, it reads once, few, many or a size class.

clone_size	d_call	j_call	v_call	cdr3_aa	cdr3_nt
few	TRBD2	TRBJ2-1	TRBV19	CASSIEASGRAYNEQFF	TGTGCCAGTAGTATAGAGGCTAGCGGGAGGGCTTACAATGAGCAGTTCTTC
many	NA	TRBJ2-7	TRBV20-1	CSAREGTGQEQYF	TGCAGTGCTAGAGAAGGGACCGGGCAGGAGCAGTACTTC
NA	NA	TRBJ1-4	TRBV28	CASVGADGTNEKLFF	TGTGCCTCCGTCGGGGCGGACGGGACTAATGAAAAACTGTTTTTT
few	NA	TRBJ2-1	TRBV10-3	CAISGLMNEQFF	TGTGCCATCAGTGGGCTAATGAATGAGCAGTTCTTC
few	NA	TRBJ2-7	TRBV7-2	CASSLMSGRYEQYF	TGTGCCAGCAGCTTAATGAGCGGGCGATACGAGCAGTACTTC
few	NA	TRBJ1-4	TRBV9	CASSVGAATNEKLFF	TGTGCCAGCAGCGTAGGAGCGGCAACTAATGAAAAACTGTTTTTT
few	TRBD2	TRBJ2-2	TRBV29-1	CSVWTSYTGELFF	TGCAGCGTTTGGACTAGCTACACCGGGGAGCTGTTTTTT
NA	NA	TRBJ2-3	TRBV10-3	CAISEFRDTQYF	TGTGCCATCAGTGAGTTTCGAGATACGCAGTATTTT
NA	NA	TRBJ2-1	TRBV6-5	CASRLTAAMDEQFF	TGTGCCAGCAGATTGACTGCGGCGATGGATGAGCAGTTCTTC
NA	NA	TRBJ2-3	TRBV9	CASSGPGTTDTQYF	TGTGCCAGCAGCGGCCCCGGGACCACAGATACGCAGTATTTT
NA	NA	TRBJ2-7	TRBV28	CASSLLGRGYEQYF	TGTGCCAGCAGTTTATTAGGCAGGGGCTACGAGCAGTACTTC
NA	TRBD2	TRBJ2-3	TRBV5-4	CASSGREDATDTQYF	TGTGCCAGCAGCGGGCGGGAGGACGCCACAGATACGCAGTATTTT
once	TRBD2	TRBJ2-7	TRBV13	CASSLWTSGRGAYEQYF	TGTGCCAGCAGCTTGTGGACTAGCGGGAGAGGGGCTTACGAGCAGTACTTC
NA	NA	TRBJ1-2	TRBV29-1	CSVEGLGGYTF	TGCAGCGTTGAGGGGTTGGGTGGCTACACCTTC
NA	NA	TRBJ2-3	TRBV5-4	CASSLRGPSSDTQYF	TGTGCCAGCAGCTTGAGGGGACCCTCGTCAGATACGCAGTATTTT
NA	TRBD2	TRBJ2-7	TRBV5-1	CASSSLVTGTSGSYEQYF	TGCGCCAGCAGCTCGTTAGTTACCGGGACTAGCGGGAGTTACGAGCAGTACTTC
NA	NA	TRBJ2-2	TRBV29-1	CSVEAPGTEYTGELFF	TGCAGCGTTGAAGCGCCAGGGACGGAATACACCGGGGAGCTGTTTTTT
few	NA	TRBJ2-3	TRBV3-1	CASSHSGAGTDTQYF	TGTGCCAGCAGCCACTCGGGGGCAGGCACAGATACGCAGTATTTT
few	NA	TRBJ2-1	TRBV6-6	CASGAASYNEQFF	TGTGCCAGCGGGGCGGCCTCCTACAATGAGCAGTTCTTC
few	NA	TRBJ1-1	TRBV4-3	CASSQDRGGGYTEAFF	TGCGCCAGCAGCCAAGATAGGGGAGGGGGTTATACTGAAGCTTTCTTT
NA	TRBD2	TRBJ2-3	TRBV5-1	CASSPGRYTSGITDTQYF	TGCGCCAGCAGCCCAGGACGTTATACTAGCGGGATCACAGATACGCAGTATTTT
NA	NA	TRBJ2-5	TRBV14	CASSQFRETQYF	TGTGCCAGCAGCCAATTTCGCGAGACCCAGTACTTC
few	NA	TRBJ2-7	TRBV20-1	CSAYLSSYEQYF	TGCAGTGCTTATCTAAGCTCCTACGAGCAGTACTTC
few	NA	TRBJ1-5	TRBV19	CASNPGPFDQPQHF	TGTGCCAGTAACCCGGGACCTTTTGATCAGCCCCAGCATTTT
NA	NA	TRBJ2-7	TRBV27	CASSYLDRPPYEQYF	TGTGCCAGCAGTTACCTCGACAGGCCCCCGTACGAGCAGTACTTC
NA	NA	TRBJ1-1	TRBV18	CTSSPGQGGTEAFF	TGTACCAGCTCACCTGGACAAGGAGGCACTGAAGCTTTCTTT
few	NA	TRBJ2-3	TRBV10-3	CAISPTGRMTDTQYF	TGTGCCATCAGTCCGACAGGGAGGATGACAGATACGCAGTATTTT
NA	NA	TRBJ2-2	TRBV5-5	CASSLWQSNGAGELFF	TGTGCCAGCAGCTTATGGCAGAGTAATGGGGCCGGGGAGCTGTTTTTT
once	NA	TRBJ2-5	TRBV30	CAWSYDTTSQETQYF	TGTGCCTGGAGTTACGACACAACGTCACAAGAGACCCAGTACTTC
NA	NA	TRBJ2-1	TRBV18	CATLGTREGEQFF	TGTGCCACCCTAGGGACTCGGGAAGGTGAGCAGTTCTTC
NA	TRBD2	TRBJ2-7	TRBV20-1	CSGKGLADHYEQYF	TGCAGCGGAAAGGGACTAGCGGATCACTACGAGCAGTACTTC
NA	NA	TRBJ2-3	TRBV18	CASSPPGDRSSTDTQYF	TGTGCCAGCTCACCACCAGGCGACCGTTCTAGCACAGATACGCAGTATTTT
few	NA	TRBJ2-3	TRBV7-3	CASSLRGFGDTQYF	TGTGCCAGCAGCTTAAGAGGTTTTGGTGATACGCAGTATTTT
NA	NA	TRBJ2-3	TRBV7-2	CASSLAGTDHRTDTQYF	TGTGCCAGCAGCTTAGCCGGGACCGATCATCGGACAGATACGCAGTATTTT
NA	NA	TRBJ2-1	TRBV7-9	CASRLTGSSYNEQFF	TGTGCCAGCAGACTAACAGGGAGCTCCTACAATGAGCAGTTCTTC
few	NA	TRBJ1-2	TRBV27	CASSYRQNYGYTF	TGTGCCAGCAGTTACCGACAGAACTATGGCTACACCTTC
few	TRBD2	TRBJ2-5	TRBV12-3/TRBV12-4	CASSGGVASGTQYF	TGTGCCAGCAGTGGGGGGGTTGCTTCGGGGACCCAGTACTTC
NA	TRBD2	TRBJ2-1	TRBV7-6	CASSLGPVRGRGNEQFF	TGTGCCAGCAGCTTAGGTCCCGTGCGCGGGAGGGGTAATGAGCAGTTCTTC
NA	NA	TRBJ2-7	TRBV18	CASSPRGLYEQYF	TGTGCCAGCTCACCAAGGGGCCTCTACGAGCAGTACTTC
NA	NA	TRBJ2-5	TRBV25-1	CASSESGLAQETQYF	TGTGCCAGCAGTGAATCAGGGTTAGCACAAGAGACCCAGTACTTC
few	TRBD2	TRBJ2-6	TRBV7-3	CASSLTMGREGPLYSGANVLTF	TGTGCCAGCAGCTTAACTATGGGGCGGGAGGGCCCCCTTTACTCTGGGGCCAACGTCCTGACTTTC
few	NA	TRBJ2-6	TRBV5-4	CASRNVSGANVLTF	TGTGCCAGCAGAAACGTCTCTGGGGCCAACGTCCTGACTTTC
NA	TRBD2	TRBJ2-7	TRBV5-1	CASSQSTSAGYEQYF	TGCGCCAGCAGCCAAAGTACTAGCGCGGGCTACGAGCAGTACTTC
many	NA	TRBJ2-2	TRBV27	CASSLSRHPTGELFF	TGTGCCAGCAGTTTAAGCCGCCACCCCACCGGGGAGCTGTTTTTT
few	NA	TRBJ2-4	TRBV29-1	CSVEVRHRKLAKNIQYF	TGCAGCGTTGAGGTCAGGCACCGAAAACTAGCCAAAAACATTCAGTACTTC
NA	TRBD2	TRBJ2-2	TRBV11-1	CASSGPASGRTGELFF	TGTGCCAGCAGCGGACCCGCTAGCGGGAGGACCGGGGAGCTGTTTTTT
few	NA	TRBJ1-2	TRBV6-6	CASNWMGAGYTF	TGTGCCAGCAACTGGATGGGGGCTGGCTACACCTTC
NA	TRBD2	TRBJ2-7	TRBV5-5	CASSSTVTSGVYEQYF	TGTGCCAGCAGCTCAACCGTCACTAGCGGAGTCTACGAGCAGTACTTC
NA	NA	TRBJ2-7	TRBV7-3	CASSSLPGFNYEQYF	TGTGCCAGCAGCTCCCTCCCGGGTTTCAACTACGAGCAGTACTTC
few	TRBD2	TRBJ2-7	TRBV6-2/TRBV6-3	CASNPTLALAGAALEQYF	TGTGCCAGCAACCCAACCTTGGCACTAGCGGGAGCAGCACTGGAGCAGTACTTC
few	NA	TRBJ2-3	TRBV7-2	CASSLTSLLKTDTQYF	TGTGCCAGCAGCTTAACTAGCCTACTCAAGACAGATACGCAGTATTTT
NA	TRBD2	TRBJ2-5	TRBV7-2	CASSYGGGSFGETQYF	TGTGCCAGCAGCTATGGCGGCGGGAGCTTTGGAGAGACCCAGTACTTC